The 20 T cell receptor beta chains below come from one sample, sequenced in a study of control samples from healthy donors and cancer patients (dated by TCRdb to about 2020). The library was obtained by the immunoSEQ multiplex PCR assay. This immuneACCESS table, as held by TCRdb, lists in-frame sequences with V and J called but not all clones. Of the missing ones, under half trace to an unresolved V gene in checked studies; the others have no known cause. The sample table contains 130,000 or so clones; only one count was recorded for 85% to 95% of them. The ten largest clones represent about an eighth of the sample. The source material was blood. All receptors come from a man aged 35-49 years in good health.

The chain combines TRBV29-1 with TRBJ2-7; 7 positions match TRBD1. After removal of 6 bases from V and 5 bases from J, the junction contained 10 bases not matched to a gene. CDR1 and CDR2 from the germline V gene are SQVTM and ANQGSEA. CDR3 size: 13 residues. The CDR3 DNA is TGCAGCGTCCTCCGCAGGGGGAGCCACGAGCAGTACTTC. It codes for CSVLRRGSHEQYF.

The chain carries TRBV5-6 and TRBJ2-2; possibly TRBD2 for D (6 bases). The CDR3 loop spans 19 amino acids. CDR1 is SGHDT, CDR2 YYEEEE, per germline. Trimming pared 2 bases from V and 5 bases from J, leaving 25 bases between. CDR3: CASSLPWDFAVRGTGELFF. The CDR3 region has the DNA TGTGCCAGCAGCTTACCATGGGACTTTGCCGTGAGGGGTACCGGGGAGCTGTTTTTT.

This sequence joins TRBV5-1 and TRBJ1-1; D not resolved. Trimming took 2 bases from V and 2 from J, leaving 10 bases between them. Germline CDR1 reads SGHRS; CDR2 reads YFSETQ. This CDR3 spans 14 amino acids. CDR3 DNA sequence: TGCGCCAGCAGCTTCTGGGATCAAAACACTGAAGCTTTCTTT. Translated: CASSFWDQNTEAFF.

J is TRBJ2-2 and V is TRBV11-2, with TRBD2 as a possible D gene (6 bases). Germline V gene data show CDR1 as SGHAT and CDR2 as FQNNGV. CDR3 length equals 17 residues. V was shortened by 2 bases and J by 1 base, with 14 bases between the two germline ends. DNA of the CDR3: TGTGCCAGCAGCTTATTCGCGGGAACTCTGAACACCGGGGAGCTGTTTTTT. It is translated as CASSLFAGTLNTGELFF.

The chain has TRBV9 and TRBJ2-7, with 10 positions matching TRBD1. This CDR3 spans 14 amino acids. Germline CDR1 and CDR2: SGDLS and YYNGEE. The ends lost 5 bases at V and 3 bases at J; junction bases unmatched: 5. The CDR3 nucleotides read TGTGCCAGCAGTAGGACAGGGGGGGACTACGAGCAGTACTTC. Translation gives CASSRTGGDYEQYF.

The gene calls are TRBV4-1 and TRBJ1-1; D is ambiguous. V lost 1 base and J lost 3, with 9 bases in between. The CDR3 consists of 14 residues. The V gene's germline CDR1 is MGHRA and CDR2 YSYEKL. CDR3 in DNA: TGCGCCAGCAGCCAAGTTGGCCGGGACACTGAAGCTTTCTTT. Protein: CASSQVGRDTEAFF.

CDR3 nucleotides: TGTGCCATCAGTGAGACTACAGGGGGCTCCTACAATGAGCAGTTCTTC. This encodes CAISETTGGSYNEQFF. J is TRBJ2-1 and V is TRBV10-3; 8 bases line up with TRBD1. The CDR3 is 16 residues long. V shed 2 bases, J shed 0 bases, and the junction held 3 bases outside the gene matches. Germline CDR1 and CDR2: ENHRY and SYGVKD.

This chain joins TRBV3-1 (or the pseudogene TRBV3-2) and TRBJ2-7; D remains ambiguous. CDR1 and CDR2 (germline): LGHDT, YNNKEL (reference sequence). This CDR3 is built from 16 residues. V was clipped by 4 bases and J by 1 base, with 17 bases between them. The CDR3 region is CASSLSPWLESYEQYF. The CDR3 nucleotides read TGTGCCAGCAGCCTGTCCCCATGGTTGGAGTCCTACGAGCAGTACTTC.

CDR3 sequence: CASSPPDAGGRSPLHF. The DNA for the CDR3 is TGTGCCAGCTCACCACCGGATGCAGGGGGAAGATCACCCCTCCACTTT. The chain combines TRBV18 with TRBJ1-6; TRBD1 aligns across 7 bases. The CDR3 runs 16 residues. From germline, CDR1 is KGHSH and CDR2 LQKENI. V lost 0 bases to trimming and J lost 10 bases; unmatched junction nucleotides: 9.

The genes are TRBV10-2 and TRBJ1-2; 7 bases fit TRBD1. From germline, CDR1 is WSHSY and CDR2 SAAADI. The CDR3 runs 12 residues. V was pared by 3 bases and J by 9 bases, with 4 bases of the junction left unmatched. The CDR3 nucleotides read TGCGCCAGCAGTGAACAGGGGAATCGCTACACCTTC. It yields the protein CASSEQGNRYTF.

The CDR3 sequence: CASSPGGGSNEQFF. CDR3 sequence (DNA): TGTGCCAGCAGCCCCGGCGGGGGTAGCAATGAGCAGTTCTTC. The chain joins TRBV7-3 to TRBJ2-1; 7 positions agree with TRBD2. The CDR3 loop spans 14 amino acids. Trimming took 5 bases from V and 6 from J; bases not matched to a gene: 7. Germline V gives CDR1 SGHTA, CDR2 FQGTGA. The entire variable domain, with the rest obtained from reference TRBV7-3 and TRBJ2-1, is as follows: GAGVSQTPSNKVTEKGKYVELRCDPISGHTALYWYRQSLGQGPEFLIYFQGTGAADDSGLPNDRFFAVRPEGSVSTLKIQRTERGDSAVYLCASSPGGGSNEQFFGPGTRLTVL.

The genes are TRBV20-1 and TRBJ1-6; D gene unclear. From germline, CDR1 is DFQATT and CDR2 SNEGSKA (reference sequence). Trimming took off 3 bases at V and 7 bases at J, with 19 bases between the two ends. CDR3 size: 16 residues. CDR3: CSASPITGSNNSPLHF. The CDR3 DNA sequence: TGCAGTGCTAGTCCCATCACGGGATCAAACAATTCACCCCTCCACTTT.

The genes are TRBV7-9 and TRBJ1-2; 10 bases agree with TRBD1. The germline V gene encodes CDR1 SEHNR and CDR2 FQNEAQ (reference sequence). Trimming took 4 bases from V and 6 from J; bases not matched to a gene: 8. The CDR3 length is 15 residues. CDR3 loop: CASSSRTGGGDGYTF. CDR3 coding DNA: TGTGCCAGCAGCTCAAGGACAGGGGGAGGAGATGGCTACACCTTC.

The J gene is TRBJ2-3, the V gene TRBV3-1 (or the pseudogene TRBV3-2); unclear D gene. Germline V gene data show CDR1 as LGHDT and CDR2 as YNNKEL (reference sequence). The V end was cut by 5 bases, the J end by 5 bases, with 23 bases between. The CDR3 spans 17 residues. The chain's CDR3 is CASSTYCPICLQDTQYF. The CDR3 bases are TGTGCCAGCAGCACTTACTGTCCCATTTGTCTGCAAGATACGCAGTATTTT.

The V call is TRBV7-3, the J call TRBJ1-2; possibly TRBD1 for D (5 bases). With 5 bases removed from V and 2 bases from J, the gap between germline ends came to 9 bases. This CDR3 region has 13 residues. Germline V lookup: CDR1 SGHTA, CDR2 FQGTGA. CDR3 nucleotides: TGTGCCAGCAGCCCGGACAAAAACTATGGCTACACCTTC. It codes for CASSPDKNYGYTF.

This chain connects TRBV20-1 to TRBJ2-5, with a tentative D call TRBD2 (5 bases). The V end lost 0 bases, the J end lost 7 bases, and 6 bases lay between the germline ends. Per the germline V gene, CDR1 is DFQATT and CDR2 is SNEGSKA (reference sequence). This CDR3 contains 11 residues. CDR3 protein: CSARDRGTQYF. The CDR3 DNA reads as TGCAGTGCTAGAGATCGGGGGACCCAGTACTTC.

V and J are TRBV2 and TRBJ1-1; a weak D match, TRBD1 (6 bases). Trimming left V 6 bases short and J 4 bases short, with 12 bases between. The CDR3 runs to 13 residues. Germline assignment: CDR1 SNHLY and CDR2 FYNNEI. The CDR3 loop reads CASRKGGGTEAFF. In nucleotides, the CDR3 is TGTGCCAGCAGAAAGGGGGGAGGCACTGAAGCTTTCTTT.

The chain has TRBV4-3 and TRBJ2-2; possible D gene TRBD1, 6 bases. The CDR3 has 14 amino acids. V lost 4 bases, J lost 7 bases, and 13 bases lay in between. Germline CDR1 LGHNA, CDR2 YSLEER. The CDR3 DNA sequence: TGCGCCAGCAGCCGAGAACAGGGACACGGGGAGCTGTTTTTT. Protein product: CASSREQGHGELFF.

A single count supports this clone. The chain combines TRBV5-1 with TRBJ2-7; tentative D call: TRBD2 (6 bases). V lost 1 base and J lost 5, with 28 bases in between. This CDR3 contains 19 residues. Germline V gene sequence: CDR1 SGHRS, CDR2 YFSETQ. The CDR3, as DNA: TGCGCCAGCAGCTTGAAGCGGCAACTACTGGAGGGAGCTCGGGACGAGCAGTACTTC. Translation: CASSLKRQLLEGARDEQYF.

The V and J genes are TRBV28 and TRBJ2-5; 15 bases fit TRBD2. J was trimmed by 6 bases and V by 0 bases; bases with no gene match: 2. CDR1 is MDHEN and CDR2 is SYDVKM in the germline V gene. CDR3 length equals 16 residues. The CDR3 DNA sequence: TGTGCCAGCAGTTTATGGGGGACTAGCGGGAGGAAGACCCAGTACTTC. It encodes CASSLWGTSGRKTQYF.